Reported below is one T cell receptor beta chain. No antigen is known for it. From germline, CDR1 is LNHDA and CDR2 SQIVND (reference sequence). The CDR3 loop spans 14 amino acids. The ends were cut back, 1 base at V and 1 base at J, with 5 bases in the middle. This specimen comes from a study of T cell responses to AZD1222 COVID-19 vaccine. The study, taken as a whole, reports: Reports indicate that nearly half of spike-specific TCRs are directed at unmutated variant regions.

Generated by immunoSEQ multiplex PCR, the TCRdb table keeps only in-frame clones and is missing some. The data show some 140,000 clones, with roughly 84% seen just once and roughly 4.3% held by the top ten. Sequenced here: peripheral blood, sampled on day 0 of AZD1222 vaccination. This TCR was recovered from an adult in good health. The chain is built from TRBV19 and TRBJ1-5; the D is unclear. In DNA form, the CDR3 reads TGTGCCAGTAGTATAGTGGCCAGCAATCAGCCCCAGCATTTT. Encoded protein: CASSIVASNQPQHF. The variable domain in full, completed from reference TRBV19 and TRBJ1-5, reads DGGITQSPKYLFRKEGQNVTLSCEQNLNHDAMYWYRQDPGQGLRLIYYSQIVNDFQKGDIAEGYSVSREKKESFPLTVTSAQKNPTAFYLCASSIVASNQPQHFGDGTRLSIL.